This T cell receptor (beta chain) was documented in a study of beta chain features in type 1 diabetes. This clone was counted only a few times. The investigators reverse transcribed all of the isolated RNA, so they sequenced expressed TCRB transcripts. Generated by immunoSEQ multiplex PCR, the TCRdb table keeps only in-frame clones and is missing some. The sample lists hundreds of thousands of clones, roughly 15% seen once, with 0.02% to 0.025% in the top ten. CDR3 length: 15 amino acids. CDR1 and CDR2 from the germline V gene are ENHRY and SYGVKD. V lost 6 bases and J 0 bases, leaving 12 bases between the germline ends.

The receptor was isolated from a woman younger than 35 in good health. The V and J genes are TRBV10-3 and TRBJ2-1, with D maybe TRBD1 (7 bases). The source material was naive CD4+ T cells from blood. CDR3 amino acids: CAIRKQGGSYNEQFF. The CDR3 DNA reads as TGTGCCATCAGGAAGCAGGGGGGCTCCTACAATGAGCAGTTCTTC.